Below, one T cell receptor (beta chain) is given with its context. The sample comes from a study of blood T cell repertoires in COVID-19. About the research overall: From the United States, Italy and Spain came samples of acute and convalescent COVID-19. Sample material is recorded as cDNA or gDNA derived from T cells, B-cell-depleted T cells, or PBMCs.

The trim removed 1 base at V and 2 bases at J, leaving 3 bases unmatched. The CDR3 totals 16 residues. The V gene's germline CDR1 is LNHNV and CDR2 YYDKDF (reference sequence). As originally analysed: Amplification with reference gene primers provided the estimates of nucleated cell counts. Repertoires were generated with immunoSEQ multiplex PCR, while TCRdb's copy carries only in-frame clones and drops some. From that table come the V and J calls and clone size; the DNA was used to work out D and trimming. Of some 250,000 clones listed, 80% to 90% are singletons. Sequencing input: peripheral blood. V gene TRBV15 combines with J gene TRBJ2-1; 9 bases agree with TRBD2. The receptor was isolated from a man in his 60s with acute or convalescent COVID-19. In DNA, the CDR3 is TGTGCCACCAGCAGAGCGGCGGGGGGGCCCTACAATGAGCAGTTCTTC. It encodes CATSRAAGGPYNEQFF.